The next 32 T cell receptor beta chains were all read from a single sample in a study of T-cell reconstitution after alpha-beta-depleted transplantation in children. Unique molecular identifiers were incorporated when the TCRbeta library was constructed. TCRdb reprocessed the PCR reads via MiXCR and lists one record per CDR3 protein. Of some 87,000 distinct CDR3 sequences in the sample, around a sixth were seen once. The specimen was PBMCs, mostly from graft donor cells, collected 180 days after TCRalphabeta/CD19-depleted stem cell transplant. Receptor source: a male patient aged 2 to 10 who had a stem cell transplant for acute lymphoblastic leukemia, so the T cells may come from the graft donor.

The chain recombines TRBV29-1 with TRBJ1-2; 8 nucleotides agree with TRBD1. Germline V gene sequence: CDR1 SQVTM, CDR2 ANQGSEA. The junction had 9 bases not matched to a gene; V was cut back by 4 bases and J by 2 bases. This CDR3 has 15 residues. The CDR3 protein is CSVVGSGGPNYGYTF. The CDR3 nucleotides read TGCAGCGTTGTGGGGTCAGGGGGCCCCAACTATGGCTACACCTTC. The full variable domain, rest sourced from reference TRBV29-1 and TRBJ1-2, is SAVISQKPSRDICQRGTSLTIQCQVDSQVTMMFWYRQQPGQSLTLIATANQGSEATYESGFVIDKFPISRPNLTFSTLTVSNMSPEDSSIYLCSVVGSGGPNYGYTFGSGTRLTVV.

In its sample, this clonotype was seen a few times. The genes are TRBV12-3 or TRBV12-4 and TRBJ1-1, with D possibly TRBD1 on 5 matching bases. V lost 1 base and J 0 bases, leaving 9 bases between the germline ends. The CDR3 has 15 residues. Here the CDR3 reads CASSLVGTLNTEAFF. In DNA form, the CDR3 reads TGTGCCAGCAGTTTAGTAGGGACCTTGAACACTGAAGCTTTCTTT.

This clonotype was detected a few times. This chain links TRBV25-1 with TRBJ1-2; D unclear. The CDR3 is made up of 13 amino acids. Trimming took off 4 bases at V and 5 bases at J, with 11 bases between the two ends. Germline CDR1 and CDR2: MGHDK and SYGVNS. The CDR3 nucleotides are TGTGCCAGCAGTGGGGCGTTCGCTTATGGCTACACCTTC. Its translation is CASSGAFAYGYTF.

This clonotype turned up a few times. The CDR3 loop reads CASSRGGQGNTGELFF. CDR3 DNA: TGTGCCAGCAGCCGTGGGGGACAGGGGAACACCGGGGAGCTGTTTTTT. V usage is TRBV5-6 and J usage is TRBJ2-2; 9 bases align to TRBD1. Trimming took 4 bases from V and 1 from J; bases not matched to a gene: 5. Germline CDR1 and CDR2: SGHDT and YYEEEE. This CDR3 has 16 residues.

This rearrangement joins TRBV28 to TRBJ1-3; TRBD1 aligns across 8 bases. Trimming at V came to 5 bases and at J to 3 bases, leaving 6 bases not matched to a gene. CDR1 is MDHEN and CDR2 is SYDVKM in the germline V gene. There are 15 residues in the CDR3. This chain's CDR3 is CASSRMDRVGNTIYF. The CDR3 coding sequence is TGTGCCAGCAGTCGGATGGACAGGGTTGGAAACACCATATATTTT.

This sequence joins TRBV27 and TRBJ2-5, with 9 bases aligning to TRBD1. The CDR3 spans 14 residues. The V and J ends lost 4 bases and 2 bases, in that order; junction bases with no gene match: 2. Germline assignment: CDR1 MNHEY and CDR2 SMNVEV (reference sequence). The CDR3 here is CASSSGTGQETQYF. CDR3 coding DNA: TGTGCCAGCAGTTCCGGGACAGGGCAAGAGACCCAGTACTTC.

The V and J genes are TRBV20-1 and TRBJ1-6; D uncertain. Per germline, CDR1 DFQATT and CDR2 SNEGSKA (reference sequence). The CDR3 length is 16 residues. Trimming removed 0 bases at V and 2 bases at J, with 11 bases between. The CDR3 sequence is CSAREASVTYNSPLHF. CDR3 in DNA: TGCAGTGCTAGAGAAGCCTCAGTAACCTATAATTCACCCCTCCACTTT.

The gene calls are TRBV4-2 and TRBJ2-7; D is unresolved. Looked up from germline, CDR1 is LGHNA and CDR2 is YNFKEQ. CDR3 length: 13 residues. Trimming pared 1 base from V and 3 bases from J, leaving 7 bases between. The CDR3 sequence: CASSQVGSYEQYF. For the CDR3, the DNA is TGTGCCAGCAGCCAAGTCGGAAGCTACGAGCAGTACTTC.

This rearrangement joins TRBV20-1 to TRBJ2-5, with 8 bases matching TRBD1. This CDR3 is built from 15 residues. Germline lookup yields CDR1 DFQATT and CDR2 SNEGSKA (reference sequence). The ends lost 0 bases at V and 2 bases at J; junction bases unmatched: 5. The CDR3 region has the DNA TGCAGTGCTAGAGACTGGGGACAGGAGCAAGAGACCCAGTACTTC. Its translation: CSARDWGQEQETQYF.

This chain connects TRBV20-1 to TRBJ2-7; D is possibly TRBD1 or TRBD2 (5 bases each). The length of the CDR3 is 17 residues. CDR1 and CDR2 (germline): DFQATT, SNEGSKA (reference sequence). The V and J ends lost 1 base and 6 bases respectively, with 25 bases between them. The CDR3 region has the DNA TGCAGTGCTAGAGTCCCGAACCCGGGACGACTCGTTGGCGAGCAGTACTTC. It translates to CSARVPNPGRLVGEQYF.

As for this clonotype: With a much larger clone just one base away, this may be a read error. This rearrangement joins TRBV28 to TRBJ1-2; D possibly corresponds to TRBD1 (6 bases). The CDR3 is 15 amino acids. Germline V lookup: CDR1 MDHEN, CDR2 SYDVKM. Here the CDR3 DNA reads TGTGCCAGGAGTTTCGGCGGGGGCGATAACTATGGCTACACCTTC. As protein: CARSFGGGDNYGYTF.

The sample holds many counts of this clonotype. V and J are TRBV20-1 and TRBJ2-7; D is unresolved. Trimming shortened V by 6 bases and J by 2 bases, and 8 bases separated the two germline ends. This CDR3 spans 11 amino acids. Germline lookup yields CDR1 DFQATT and CDR2 SNEGSKA (reference sequence). In DNA, the CDR3 is TGCAGTGCAGGCCAGGCCTACGAGCAGTACTTC. Translation: CSAGQAYEQYF.

The chain recombines TRBV29-1 with TRBJ1-2, with D maybe TRBD1 (5 bases). This CDR3 region has 11 residues. V was pared by 3 bases and J by 8 bases, with 10 bases between. Germline V gives CDR1 SQVTM, CDR2 ANQGSEA. The CDR3 is CSVEGRDGYTF. The CDR3 region has the DNA TGCAGCGTTGAGGGCAGGGACGGCTACACCTTC.

This chain uses TRBV3-1 with TRBJ2-7; D is possibly TRBD1 (6 bases). Germline values: CDR1 LGHDT, CDR2 YNNKEL (reference sequence). The CDR3 is 15 residues long. V lost 4 bases, J lost 2 bases, and 15 bases lay in between. CDR3: CASSLSPGDPYEQYF. CDR3 bases: TGTGCCAGCAGCCTAAGCCCAGGGGACCCCTACGAGCAGTACTTC.

This chain uses TRBV7-2 with TRBJ1-3; maybe TRBD1 (5 bases). Between the trimmed V and J ends, which lost 5 bases and 7 bases, there was a span of 18 bases. Germline V lookup: CDR1 SGHTA, CDR2 FQGNSA. CDR3 length: 15 amino acids. The DNA for the CDR3 is TGTGCCAGCAGCCGGACACAGGTCTTGGGGAACACCATATATTTT. It encodes CASSRTQVLGNTIYF.

This clonotype appeared a few times. The rearrangement joins TRBV5-1 to TRBJ2-7; a possible D gene is TRBD1 (6 bases). The CDR3 sequence is 14 residues long. Germline loops: CDR1 SGHRS, CDR2 YFSETQ. Trimming took off 4 bases at V and 0 bases at J, with 11 bases between the two ends. The CDR3 DNA reads as TGCGCCAGCAGCGGGGACACTAGCTCCTACGAGCAGTACTTC. Protein: CASSGDTSSYEQYF.

This clonotype was found many times. This sequence joins TRBV11-1 and TRBJ2-5; D is uncertain. CDR3 length: 17 amino acids. The V end lost 1 base, the J end lost 0 bases, and 15 bases lay between the germline ends. CDR1 and CDR2 from the germline V gene are SGHAT and FQDESV (reference sequence). CDR3 loop: CASSLGTSGQYQETQYF. The CDR3 coding sequence is TGTGCCAGCAGCTTAGGAACGTCCGGGCAGTACCAAGAGACCCAGTACTTC.

The gene calls are TRBV10-3 and TRBJ1-2; weak D call: TRBD1 (5 bases). The CDR3 runs to 13 residues. V was cut by 8 bases and J by 6 bases, with 16 bases left in between. In germline, CDR1 is ENHRY, CDR2 SYGVKD. The CDR3: CAIGGPGNNGYTF. The CDR3 DNA reads TGTGCCATCGGGGGACCAGGGAACAATGGCTACACCTTC.

This clonotype was counted only a few times. The chain combines TRBV7-9 with TRBJ1-2; D gene uncertain. The germline gives CDR1 SEHNR, CDR2 FQNEAQ (reference sequence). The CDR3 contains 15 residues. V shed 5 bases and J shed 7 bases, with 20 bases lying between them. DNA for the CDR3: TGTGCCAGCAGCGCAAGAGACGGAGAGTTGGTTGGCTACACCTTC. Translating it yields CASSARDGELVGYTF. Based on the CDR3 plus reference TRBV7-9 and TRBJ1-2, the full variable domain is DTGVSQNPRHKITKRGQNVTFRCDPISEHNRLYWYRQTLGQGPEFLTYFQNEAQLEKSRLLSDRFSAERPKGSFSTLEIQRTEQGDSAMYLCASSARDGELVGYTFGSGTRLTVV.

This clonotype was observed a few times. The rearrangement joins TRBV18 to TRBJ2-7; 9 positions agree with TRBD1. Germline assignment: CDR1 KGHSH and CDR2 LQKENI. The CDR3 is made up of 16 amino acids. The trim removed 2 bases at V and 2 bases at J, leaving 7 bases unmatched. CDR3 protein: CASSPSPGQGTYEQYF. In DNA form, the CDR3 reads TGTGCCAGCTCACCATCCCCCGGACAGGGGACCTACGAGCAGTACTTC.

The chain combines TRBV5-1 with TRBJ2-3; 7 nucleotides align to TRBD2. This CDR3 is 14 amino acids long. Germline V gene sequence: CDR1 SGHRS, CDR2 YFSETQ. Germline trimming cut 1 base from V and 2 bases from J; bases unmatched to any gene: 1. The CDR3: CASSLRGDTDTQYF. The CDR3 DNA is TGCGCCAGCAGCTTGCGGGGGGACACAGATACGCAGTATTTT.

The chain combines TRBV4-3 with TRBJ1-1; 7 bases map to TRBD1. Germline V gene sequence: CDR1 LGHNA, CDR2 YSLEER. The J segment lost 0 bases and the V segment lost 0 bases, leaving 10 bases of the junction unmatched. The CDR3 extends over 18 amino acids. The DNA for the CDR3 is TGCGCCAGCAGCCAAGAGTTCTATGAGGGGGCTCTGAACACTGAAGCTTTCTTT. This codes for CASSQEFYEGALNTEAFF.

V gene TRBV5-1 combines with J gene TRBJ1-1; D is possibly TRBD1 (5 bases). Germline V lookup: CDR1 SGHRS, CDR2 YFSETQ. V lost 4 bases to trimming and J lost 4 bases, with 20 bases between them. The CDR3 extends over 16 amino acids. The CDR3: CASSPSPGGVSTEAFF. CDR3 nucleotide sequence: TGCGCCAGCAGCCCAAGTCCAGGAGGGGTGAGCACTGAAGCTTTCTTT. Full variable domain (outside the CDR3, taken from reference TRBV5-1 and TRBJ1-1): KAGVTQTPRYLIKTRGQQVTLSCSPISGHRSVSWYQQTPGQGLQFLFEYFSETQRNKGNFPGRFSGRQFSNSRSEMNVSTLELGDSALYLCASSPSPGGVSTEAFFGQGTRLTVV.

This clonotype turned up a few times. The chain recombines TRBV7-2 with TRBJ1-2; no clear D. Germline V gene data show CDR1 as SGHTA and CDR2 as FQGNSA. V was trimmed by 5 bases and J by 4 bases, leaving 8 bases between them. This CDR3 is 12 amino acids long. The CDR3 sequence is CASSVGSYGYTF. The CDR3 DNA follows: TGTGCCAGCAGCGTCGGGAGCTATGGCTACACCTTC.

V is TRBV5-1 and J is TRBJ2-1; the D is unclear. Between the trimmed V and J ends, which lost 0 bases and 7 bases, there was a span of 11 bases. The CDR3 extends over 14 amino acids. The germline gives CDR1 SGHRS, CDR2 YFSETQ. This CDR3 is CASSLDFPGNEQFF. As DNA, the CDR3 is TGCGCCAGCAGCTTGGACTTCCCCGGGAATGAGCAGTTCTTC. Combining the CDR3 with reference TRBV5-1 and TRBJ2-1 gives the whole variable domain KAGVTQTPRYLIKTRGQQVTLSCSPISGHRSVSWYQQTPGQGLQFLFEYFSETQRNKGNFPGRFSGRQFSNSRSEMNVSTLELGDSALYLCASSLDFPGNEQFFGPGTRLTVL.

This clonotype was seen many times. J is TRBJ2-7 and V is TRBV7-6; 9 bases line up with TRBD2. Trimming cost V 5 bases and J 3 bases; bases outside gene matches: 5. This CDR3 is 14 amino acids long. Germline assignment: CDR1 SGHVS and CDR2 FNYEAQ. As DNA, the CDR3 is TGTGCCAGCAGCCCCCTTAGCGGGGGCTACGAGCAGTACTTC. Translation: CASSPLSGGYEQYF.

CDR3 sequence (DNA): TGTGCTAGTGGTTTGGGGAGCCCGTTTCCCCTCCACTTT. It encodes CASGLGSPFPLHF. The chain uses TRBV12-5 and TRBJ1-6; D is undetermined. Trimming shortened V by 1 base and J by 13 bases, and 11 bases separated the two germline ends. The germline V gene encodes CDR1 LGHNT and CDR2 FRNRAP. There are 13 residues in the CDR3.

The V call is TRBV2, the J call TRBJ2-7; D is unclear. The V gene's germline CDR1 is SNHLY and CDR2 FYNNEI. This CDR3 contains 14 residues. V gave up 1 base and J gave up 6 bases, with 13 bases separating them. The CDR3 region is CASSEGVRIAEQYF. In DNA form, the CDR3 reads TGTGCCAGCAGTGAAGGTGTTCGCATAGCCGAGCAGTACTTC.

The gene calls are TRBV12-3 or TRBV12-4 and TRBJ2-5; the match to TRBD2 covers 7 bases. Germline trimming cut 1 base from V and 2 bases from J; bases unmatched to any gene: 1. The length of the CDR3 is 14 residues. Here the CDR3 reads CASSLGGGQETQYF. CDR3 bases: TGTGCCAGCAGTTTAGGGGGGGGACAAGAGACCCAGTACTTC.

This chain's CDR3 is CASSLGGLVQETQYF. As DNA, the CDR3 is TGTGCCAGCAGCTTAGGGGGACTAGTGCAAGAGACCCAGTACTTC. The chain links TRBV7-7 to TRBJ2-5; TRBD2 aligns across 8 bases. Trimming removed 1 base from V and 2 bases from J; junction bases left unmatched: 3. CDR3 length: 15 residues. Germline V lookup: CDR1 SSHAT, CDR2 FNYEAQ (reference sequence).

There are a few counts of this clonotype. The chain recombines TRBV11-2 with TRBJ2-7; the match to TRBD2 covers 14 bases. This CDR3 region has 15 residues. Unmatched junction bases numbered 1, after V lost 4 bases and J lost 2 bases. CDR1 is SGHAT and CDR2 is FQNNGV in the germline V gene. CDR3 DNA sequence: TGTGCCAGCAGCTGGGGACTAGCGGGGGCCTACGAGCAGTACTTC. Protein: CASSWGLAGAYEQYF.

Comment on this clonotype: The germline gene is not matched at one end of the junction; a read error may be the cause. This chain connects TRBV5-4 to TRBJ2-5; 7 positions agree with TRBD2. CDR1 and CDR2 (germline): SGHNT, YYREEE (reference sequence). This CDR3 region has 16 residues. The CDR3 reads CASSFLKRGLQETHYF. The CDR3 bases are TGTGCCAGCAGCTTCCTTAAGCGGGGACTTCAAGAGACCCATTACTTC.